One and the same sample provided the 18 T cell receptor beta chains below, sequenced in a study of T cell responses to AZD1222 COVID-19 vaccine. Libraries were prepared by immunoSEQ multiplex PCR; TCRdb keeps only in-frame clonotypes and omits some of them. The sample lists more than 150,000 clones; nearly 95% were seen once. The sequencing here drew on peripheral blood, taken 28 days after the second AZD1222 dose. These TCRs come from an adult who received the AZD1222 COVID-19 vaccine.

In this sample, this clone turned up once. The chain couples TRBV9 to TRBJ2-7; perhaps TRBD1 as D (6 bases). V was shortened by 0 bases and J by 2 bases, with 9 bases between the two germline ends. CDR1 is SGDLS and CDR2 is YYNGEE in the germline V gene. The CDR3 has 14 amino acids. This CDR3 is CASSVAAGAYEQYF. The CDR3 region has the DNA TGTGCCAGCAGCGTAGCGGCAGGGGCCTACGAGCAGTACTTC.

The chain recombines TRBV19 with TRBJ1-1, with D perhaps matching TRBD1 (6 bases). The V gene lost 7 bases and the J gene lost 0 bases, with 18 bases spanning the gap. CDR3 length equals 16 residues. CDR1 LNHDA and CDR2 SQIVND come from the germline V gene (reference sequence). DNA for the CDR3: TGTGCCAGTACCATCCGGACAGCTAGCATGAACACTGAAGCTTTCTTT. It translates to CASTIRTASMNTEAFF.

The gene calls are TRBV4-2 and TRBJ2-2; 10 positions match TRBD2. This CDR3 contains 16 residues. Germline V gene sequence: CDR1 LGHNA, CDR2 YNFKEQ. Unmatched junction bases numbered 1, after V lost 2 bases and J lost 1 base. Here the CDR3 reads CASSQIAGGNTGELFF. DNA for the CDR3: TGTGCCAGCAGCCAAATAGCGGGGGGGAACACCGGGGAGCTGTTTTTT.

This clone occurred a few times. The V gene is TRBV18, the J gene TRBJ1-5; no clear D. The CDR3 sequence is 13 residues long. Trimming stripped 4 bases from V and 6 bases from J, with 10 bases between. Germline V gives CDR1 KGHSH, CDR2 LQKENI. DNA of the CDR3: TGTGCCAGCTCACAGGACGGTTTTCAGCCCCAGCATTTT. Its protein is CASSQDGFQPQHF.

The gene calls are TRBV4-3 and TRBJ2-1; D gene ambiguous. CDR1 and CDR2 from the germline V gene are LGHNA and YSLEER. Trimming stripped 0 bases from V and 5 bases from J, with 5 bases between. There are 13 residues in the CDR3. The CDR3 DNA sequence: TGCGCCAGCAGCCAAGAATTAAACAATGAGCAGTTCTTC. Translating it yields CASSQELNNEQFF.

The genes are TRBV6-1 and TRBJ1-4; D remains ambiguous. V lost 1 base, J lost 6 bases, and 3 bases lay in between. CDR3 length equals 12 residues. Germline values: CDR1 MNHNS, CDR2 SASEGT. DNA of the CDR3: TGTGCCAGCAGTGAAGGGGATGAAAAACTGTTTTTT. Translating it yields CASSEGDEKLFF.

The rearrangement links TRBV28 to TRBJ1-4; 7 bases map to TRBD1. The CDR3 totals 17 residues. Germline CDR1 and CDR2: MDHEN and SYDVKM. The V gene end was trimmed by 3 bases and the J gene end by 5 bases; junction bases not matched to a gene: 12. Written as DNA, the CDR3 is TGTGCCAGCAGTTTCCCCTCGAGACAGGGCCTAAATGAAAAACTGTTTTTT. It yields the protein CASSFPSRQGLNEKLFF.

This sequence joins TRBV4-2 and TRBJ2-1; the D gene is possibly TRBD2 (5 bases). The CDR3 covers 13 residues. Germline V gives CDR1 LGHNA, CDR2 YNFKEQ. Trimming shortened V by 2 bases and J by 7 bases, and 9 bases separated the two germline ends. CDR3 protein: CASSQPAANEQFF. The CDR3 nucleotides are TGTGCCAGCAGCCAACCAGCGGCGAATGAGCAGTTCTTC.

The J gene is TRBJ2-1, the V gene TRBV5-6, with 11 bases lining up with TRBD2. Trimming removed 6 bases from V and 0 bases from J; junction bases left unmatched: 5. The germline V gene encodes CDR1 SGHDT and CDR2 YYEEEE. This CDR3 contains 16 residues. CDR3 bases: TGTGCCAGCACGCGGACTAGCGGGCGCTCCTACAATGAGCAGTTCTTC. This sequence encodes CASTRTSGRSYNEQFF.

The chain couples TRBV6-5 to TRBJ2-2; D is unclear. Germline CDR1 and CDR2: MNHEY and SVGAGI. This CDR3 is built from 13 residues. Trimming removed 7 bases at V and 2 bases at J, with 8 bases between. The CDR3 DNA is TGTGCCAGCAACCCCCCCAACACCGGGGAGCTGTTTTTT. Translated: CASNPPNTGELFF.

The sample holds one count of this clone. The chain combines TRBV4-3 with TRBJ2-7; D remains ambiguous. Trimming stripped 0 bases from V and 0 bases from J, with 6 bases between. The length of the CDR3 is 14 residues. Germline CDR1 and CDR2: LGHNA and YSLEER. CDR3 sequence: CASSQDQGSYEQYF. CDR3 DNA: TGCGCCAGCAGCCAAGACCAAGGCTCCTACGAGCAGTACTTC.

The chain joins TRBV7-3 to TRBJ1-4; TRBD1 is a possible D gene (6 bases). Trimming took 5 bases from V and 3 from J, leaving 7 bases between them. CDR1 is SGHTA, CDR2 FQGTGA, per germline. This CDR3 contains 13 residues. The CDR3 nucleotides read TGTGCCAGCAGCAAGGGGGCTAATGAAAAACTGTTTTTT. It codes for CASSKGANEKLFF.

This clone was detected once. V usage is TRBV5-5 and J usage is TRBJ2-7, with D perhaps matching TRBD2 (6 bases). The V end was cut by 4 bases, the J end by 7 bases, with 15 bases between. CDR3 length equals 13 residues. Germline CDR1 and CDR2: SGHKS and YYEKEE (reference sequence). The CDR3 reads CASSPRRVLEQYF. CDR3 nucleotides: TGTGCCAGCAGCCCCAGGAGGGTACTAGAGCAGTACTTC.

The rearrangement links TRBV5-4 to TRBJ2-7, with a weak D call TRBD2 (5 bases). V shed 1 base and J shed 7 bases, with 12 bases lying between them. The CDR3 loop spans 13 amino acids. The germline V gene has CDR1 SGHNT and CDR2 YYREEE (reference sequence). CDR3 sequence: CASSLSRSGEQYF. As DNA, the CDR3 is TGTGCCAGCAGCTTGTCTCGTTCGGGGGAGCAGTACTTC.

The gene calls are TRBV6-4 and TRBJ2-2; D gene ambiguous. V dropped 0 bases and J dropped 7 bases, with 9 bases sitting between them. Looked up from germline, CDR1 is MRHNA and CDR2 is SNTAGT. CDR3 length: 14 residues. The chain's CDR3 is CASSDSAEGGELFF. In DNA, the CDR3 is TGTGCCAGCAGTGACTCGGCTGAAGGCGGGGAGCTGTTTTTT.

The V and J genes are TRBV4-1 and TRBJ1-1; 12 bases align to TRBD1. The CDR3 is made up of 15 amino acids. CDR1 and CDR2 (germline): MGHRA, YSYEKL. V lost 3 bases, J lost 10 bases, and 9 bases stayed unmatched. The CDR3 DNA is TGCGCCAGCAGCCATATCGGGACAGGGGGCTTCGTAGCTTTCTTT. Its translation is CASSHIGTGGFVAFF.

The table lists this clone with a count of one. The J gene is TRBJ1-6, the V gene TRBV28, with D uncertain. Deletions cut 3 bases from V and 6 bases from J, with 6 bases between. The germline CDR1 and CDR2 sequences are MDHEN and SYDVKM. The CDR3 has 13 residues. CDR3 sequence (DNA): TGTGCCAGCAGTTTCGGACCTAATTCACCCCTCCACTTT. Encoded protein: CASSFGPNSPLHF.

The chain employs TRBV7-3 and TRBJ2-5, with D possibly TRBD1 on 8 matching bases. The germline gives CDR1 SGHTA, CDR2 FQGTGA. Deletions cut 5 bases from V and 4 bases from J, with 14 bases between. The CDR3 loop spans 14 amino acids. CDR3 DNA: TGTGCCAGCAGCAAGACAGGGGAGGGAGAGACCCAGTACTTC. It specifies CASSKTGEGETQYF.